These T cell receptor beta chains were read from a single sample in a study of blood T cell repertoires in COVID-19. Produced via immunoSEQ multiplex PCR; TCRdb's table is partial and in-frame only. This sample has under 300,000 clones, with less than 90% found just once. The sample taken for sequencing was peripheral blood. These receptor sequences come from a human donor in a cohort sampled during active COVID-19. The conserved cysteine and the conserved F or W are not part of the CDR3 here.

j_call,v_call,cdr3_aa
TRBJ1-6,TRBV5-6,ASSLGGTENSPLH
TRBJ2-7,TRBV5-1,ASSLGGTSSYEQY
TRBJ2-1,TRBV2,ANRLAGPYNEQF
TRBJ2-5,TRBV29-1,SVGGLAGRQETQY
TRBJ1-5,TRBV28,ASSSGQGVQPQH
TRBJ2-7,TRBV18,ASSPQGAYEQY
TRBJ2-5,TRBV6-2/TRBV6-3,ASSANHWGVEETQY
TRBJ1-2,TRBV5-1,ASSPTGGDYGYT
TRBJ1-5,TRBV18,ASSQGAGNQPQH
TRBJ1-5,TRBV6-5,ASSYSRGSNQPQH
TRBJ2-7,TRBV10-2,ASSTNRPYEQY
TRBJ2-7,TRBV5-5,ASSLIQSYEQY
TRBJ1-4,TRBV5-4,ASSLMTEINEKLF
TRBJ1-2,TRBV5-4,ASSLLGGDYGYT
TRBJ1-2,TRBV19,ATNTGVGYGYT
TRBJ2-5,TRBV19,ASSIGLAGGLKTQY
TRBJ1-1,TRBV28,ASEKSLKAF
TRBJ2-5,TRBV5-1,ASRGLKETQY
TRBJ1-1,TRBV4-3,ASSQSIQENTEAF
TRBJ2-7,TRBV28,ASSVGREQY
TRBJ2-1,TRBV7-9,ASSLGYRGRNEQF
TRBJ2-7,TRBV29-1,SVVRGSEQY
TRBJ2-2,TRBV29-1,SVYGETGELF
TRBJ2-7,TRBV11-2,ASSLDRAYEQY
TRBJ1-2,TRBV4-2,ASSQGRTGSGYGYT
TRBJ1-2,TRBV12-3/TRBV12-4,ASSQGSYYGYT
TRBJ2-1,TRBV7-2,ASSSEPGYNEQF
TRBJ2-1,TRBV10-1,ASSESRQGGQF
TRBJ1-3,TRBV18,ASSPGAQGTISGNTIY
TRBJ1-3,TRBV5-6,ASNHAGSGNTIY
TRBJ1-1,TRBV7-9,ASSRTGGNTEAF
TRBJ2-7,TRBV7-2,ASSLTVTYEQY
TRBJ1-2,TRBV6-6,ASSYTRGRAYT
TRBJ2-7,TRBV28,ASSRIAGGVRGQY